The 31 T cell receptor beta chains in this list originate from one sample, sequenced in a study of PD-1 blockade in classical Hodgkin lymphoma. Assay: immunoSEQ multiplex PCR; the TCRdb copy retains only in-frame clones and omits some. This sample carries 49,000 or so clones, around 80% of them seen once, and the ten largest clones take about 20%. After autologous stem cell transplantation all patients relapsed, and prior brentuximab vedotin exposure differed between cohorts. Here the sequenced sample was peripheral blood mononuclear cells (PBMCs), taken before the second cycle of nivolumab. The receptors come from a human donor with classical Hodgkin lymphoma.

J is TRBJ1-5 and V is TRBV19; the D gene is possibly TRBD1 (5 bases). Germline V lookup: CDR1 LNHDA, CDR2 SQIVND (reference sequence). The CDR3 length is 14 residues. Trimming removed 4 bases from V and 3 bases from J, with 10 bases in between. The DNA of the CDR3 is TGTGCCAGTAGTACCCGGGACCACAATCAGCCCCAGCATTTT. As protein: CASSTRDHNQPQHF.

This clone was seen once. V usage is TRBV15 and J usage is TRBJ1-4; no clear D. V was pared by 0 bases and J by 1 base, with 6 bases between. There are 15 residues in the CDR3. CDR1 LNHNV and CDR2 YYDKDF come from the germline V gene (reference sequence). CDR3 in DNA: TGTGCCACCAGCAGAGATTCCCTAACTAATGAAAAACTGTTTTTT. The encoded protein is CATSRDSLTNEKLFF.

The rearrangement links TRBV7-9 to TRBJ2-3; possibly TRBD2 for D (6 bases). CDR1 is SEHNR and CDR2 is FQNEAQ in the germline V gene (reference sequence). The CDR3 sequence is 15 residues long. Trimming cost V 2 bases and J 3 bases, with 12 bases left between them. This chain's CDR3 is CASSLLARSTDTQYF. In DNA, the CDR3 is TGTGCCAGCAGCTTACTAGCGCGATCTACAGATACGCAGTATTTT. The whole variable domain, remainder taken from reference TRBV7-9 and TRBJ2-3, is DTGVSQNPRHKITKRGQNVTFRCDPISEHNRLYWYRQTLGQGPEFLTYFQNEAQLEKSRLLSDRFSAERPKGSFSTLEIQRTEQGDSAMYLCASSLLARSTDTQYFGPGTRLTVL.

The rearrangement links TRBV18 to TRBJ2-7; TRBD1 aligns across 9 bases. V was pared by 5 bases and J by 4 bases, with 6 bases of the junction left unmatched. Germline-derived CDR1 and CDR2 are KGHSH and LQKENI. This CDR3 contains 14 residues. The CDR3: CASSSRTGEYEQYF. DNA of the CDR3: TGTGCCAGCTCATCGCGGACAGGGGAGTACGAGCAGTACTTC.

This sequence joins TRBV6-1 and TRBJ1-6, with a weak D call TRBD1 (6 bases). Trimming shortened V by 6 bases and J by 9 bases, and 15 bases separated the two germline ends. The CDR3 has 14 amino acids. The germline V gene encodes CDR1 MNHNS and CDR2 SASEGT. The CDR3 nucleotides read TGTGCCAGCAGGGAGCGCGGGGGCGGTTCACCCCTCCACTTT. Amino acids: CASRERGGGSPLHF.

The chain carries TRBV5-5 and TRBJ1-4; TRBD1 agrees at 10 bases. The CDR3 has 14 residues. Trimming removed 4 bases from V and 6 bases from J; junction bases left unmatched: 3. Germline values: CDR1 SGHKS, CDR2 YYEKEE (reference sequence). CDR3 sequence: CASSPGTGDEKLFF. In DNA form, the CDR3 reads TGTGCCAGCAGCCCCGGGACAGGGGATGAAAAACTGTTTTTT.

The gene calls are TRBV6-6 and TRBJ1-1; 9 bases match TRBD1. Germline loops: CDR1 MNHNY, CDR2 SVGAGI (reference sequence). With V trimmed by 9 bases and J by 5 bases, 7 bases remained unmatched. The CDR3 sequence is 13 residues long. In nucleotides, the CDR3 is TGTGCCAGTAGGGACAGGGAGGGAACTGAAGCTTTCTTT. Translating it yields CASRDREGTEAFF.

A single count supports this clone. The genes are TRBV2 and TRBJ2-6; D may be TRBD2 (5 bases). Trimming stripped 0 bases from V and 2 bases from J, with 8 bases between. Germline CDR1 reads SNHLY; CDR2 reads FYNNEI. CDR3 length: 16 amino acids. The CDR3, as DNA: TGTGCCAGCAGTGAAGCGAGGGTTCCTGGGGCCAACGTCCTGACTTTC. Its translation is CASSEARVPGANVLTF.

The chain employs TRBV4-2 and TRBJ2-7, with TRBD1 identical over 8 bases. CDR3 length equals 17 residues. The V segment lost 1 base and the J segment 3 bases; nucleotides outside the gene matches: 11. Germline CDR1 reads LGHNA; CDR2 reads YNFKEQ. Here the CDR3 reads CASSQVPRTGKGYEQYF. The CDR3 nucleotides are TGTGCCAGCAGCCAAGTACCTCGGACAGGGAAGGGCTACGAGCAGTACTTC.

The chain couples TRBV7-9 to TRBJ2-5; perhaps D is TRBD1 or TRBD2 (5 bases each). The J call may be incorrect, as the DNA end agrees better with TRBJ2-7. Per germline, CDR1 SEHNR and CDR2 FQNEAQ (reference sequence). The CDR3 covers 15 residues. The CDR3 is CASSSPGTKSYEQYF. The CDR3 coding sequence is TGTGCCAGCAGCTCCCCCGGGACGAAATCCTACGAGCAGTACTTC.

The CDR3 coding sequence is TGTGCCAGCTCCGGACAGGGGGCTTTGGGCACTGAAGCTTTCTTT. Its translation: CASSGQGALGTEAFF. The gene calls are TRBV18 and TRBJ1-1; TRBD1 matches at 11 bases. The CDR3 is 15 amino acids. The J segment lost 4 bases and the V segment lost 6 bases, leaving 7 bases of the junction unmatched. The germline gives CDR1 KGHSH, CDR2 LQKENI.

The genes are TRBV7-3 and TRBJ2-1, with 8 bases identical to TRBD1. CDR3 length: 15 residues. CDR1 and CDR2 (germline): SGHTA, FQGTGA. Trimming took 4 bases from V and 7 from J; bases not matched to a gene: 9. The CDR3 coding sequence is TGTGCCAGCAGCTCCCTTCAGGGGGCGAGGAATGAGCAGTTCTTC. Its protein is CASSSLQGARNEQFF.

The chain employs TRBV11-3 and TRBJ2-5, with D tentatively TRBD1 or TRBD2 (5 bases each). CDR3 size: 15 residues. V was clipped by 6 bases and J by 5 bases, with 19 bases between them. CDR1 and CDR2 (germline): SGHNT, YENEEA. The CDR3 reads CASSLSSGLGETQYF. DNA for the CDR3: TGTGCCAGCAGTCTTAGCTCGGGGCTTGGGGAGACCCAGTACTTC.

V is TRBV7-2 and J is TRBJ2-7, with D uncertain. Trimming cost V 1 base and J 1 base, with 8 bases left between them. Germline V gene data show CDR1 as SGHTA and CDR2 as FQGNSA. This CDR3 has 14 residues. The CDR3 DNA is TGTGCCAGCAGCTTAGGCGGAGTATCCTACGAGCAGTACTTC. This encodes CASSLGGVSYEQYF.

The rearrangement uses TRBV7-9 and TRBJ2-7; 10 bases map to TRBD2. The germline V gene has CDR1 SEHNR and CDR2 FQNEAQ (reference sequence). Trimming took 4 bases from V and 4 from J; bases not matched to a gene: 13. The CDR3 is made up of 17 amino acids. The DNA for the CDR3 is TGTGCCAGCAGCTCGCTAGCGGGAGCCGGGCCCGGGTACGAGCAGTACTTC. Translated: CASSSLAGAGPGYEQYF.

The rearrangement links TRBV5-1 to TRBJ2-2; no firm D call. V shed 0 bases and J shed 4 bases, with 7 bases lying between them. CDR3 length: 14 amino acids. CDR1 and CDR2 (germline): SGHRS, YFSETQ. The CDR3 spells CASSLARGTGELFF. The DNA for the CDR3 is TGCGCCAGCAGCTTGGCTAGAGGCACCGGGGAGCTGTTTTTT. The entire variable domain, with the rest obtained from reference TRBV5-1 and TRBJ2-2, is as follows: KAGVTQTPRYLIKTRGQQVTLSCSPISGHRSVSWYQQTPGQGLQFLFEYFSETQRNKGNFPGRFSGRQFSNSRSEMNVSTLELGDSALYLCASSLARGTGELFFGEGSRLTVL.

The chain links TRBV18 to TRBJ1-5, with TRBD1 matching 11 bases. Germline lookup yields CDR1 KGHSH and CDR2 LQKENI. The CDR3 loop spans 13 amino acids. With V trimmed by 8 bases and J by 5 bases, 2 bases remained unmatched. The chain's CDR3 is CASGQGADQPQHF. In DNA form, the CDR3 reads TGTGCCAGCGGACAGGGGGCGGATCAGCCCCAGCATTTT.

The rearrangement uses TRBV18 and TRBJ1-1, with 8 bases that match TRBD1. V shed 4 bases, J shed 4 bases, and the junction held 8 bases outside the gene matches. CDR1 is KGHSH and CDR2 is LQKENI in the germline V gene. CDR3 size: 15 residues. CDR3 loop: CASSRRGQGATEAFF. In DNA form, the CDR3 reads TGTGCCAGCTCACGACGCGGGCAGGGGGCCACTGAAGCTTTCTTT.

The J gene is TRBJ2-5, the V gene TRBV2; D may be TRBD2 (6 bases). Per germline, CDR1 SNHLY and CDR2 FYNNEI. The V end was cut by 4 bases, the J end by 5 bases, with 8 bases between. The CDR3 runs 12 residues. The CDR3 DNA reads as TGTGCCAGCAGTGGACTAGGGGAGACCCAGTACTTC. It codes for CASSGLGETQYF.

V is TRBV7-2 and J is TRBJ1-2; the D gene is possibly TRBD1 (6 bases). V was pared by 5 bases and J by 11 bases, with 18 bases between. The CDR3 consists of 13 residues. Germline lookup yields CDR1 SGHTA and CDR2 FQGNSA. The CDR3 is CASSPGTQRRYTF. DNA of the CDR3: TGTGCCAGCAGCCCAGGGACACAGAGGAGGTACACCTTC. Together with reference TRBV7-2 and TRBJ1-2, the CDR3 gives the full variable domain: GAGVSQSPSNKVTEKGKDVELRCDPISGHTALYWYRQSLGQGLEFLIYFQGNSAPDKSGLPSDRFSAERTGGSVSTLTIQRTQQEDSAVYLCASSPGTQRRYTFGSGTRLTVV.

V usage is TRBV19 and J usage is TRBJ2-1; TRBD2 aligns across 7 bases. The CDR3 length is 16 residues. V was clipped by 5 bases and J by 2 bases; unmatched bases: 9. Per germline, CDR1 LNHDA and CDR2 SQIVND (reference sequence). This CDR3 is CASSRASGRPYNEQFF. As DNA, the CDR3 is TGTGCCAGTAGTCGGGCTAGCGGTCGCCCCTACAATGAGCAGTTCTTC.

The CDR3 is CASRLARGADTQYF. DNA for the CDR3: TGTGCCAGTAGACTAGCGAGGGGGGCAGATACGCAGTATTTT. This chain uses TRBV19 with TRBJ2-3; a possible D gene is TRBD2 (7 bases). Between the trimmed V and J ends, which lost 6 bases and 4 bases, there was a span of 14 bases. Germline-derived CDR1 and CDR2 are LNHDA and SQIVND (reference sequence). This CDR3 spans 14 amino acids.

V usage is TRBV28 and J usage is TRBJ1-5, with D possibly being TRBD1 (6 bases). CDR1 is MDHEN, CDR2 SYDVKM, per germline. CDR3 length: 16 residues. V lost 5 bases to trimming and J lost 2 bases, with 16 bases between them. CDR3 in DNA: TGTGCCAGCAGTCCTCTGTGGGGGCGTGGCAATCAGCCCCAGCATTTT. Protein product: CASSPLWGRGNQPQHF. The full variable domain, rest sourced from reference TRBV28 and TRBJ1-5, is DVKVTQSSRYLVKRTGEKVFLECVQDMDHENMFWYRQDPGLGLRLIYFSYDVKMKEKGDIPEGYSVSREKKERFSLILESASTNQTSMYLCASSPLWGRGNQPQHFGDGTRLSIL.

The chain uses TRBV9 and TRBJ1-4; weak D call: TRBD1 (5 bases). Trimming shortened V by 3 bases and J by 2 bases, and 14 bases separated the two germline ends. In germline, CDR1 is SGDLS, CDR2 YYNGEE. CDR3 length equals 16 residues. CDR3 DNA sequence: TGTGCCAGCAGCGCGAACCGGGACGGTACTAATGAAAAACTGTTTTTT. It yields the protein CASSANRDGTNEKLFF.

V gene TRBV28 combines with J gene TRBJ2-7, with a possible D match to TRBD1 (5 bases). CDR3 length: 13 residues. V was shortened by 4 bases and J by 2 bases, with 9 bases between the two germline ends. In germline, CDR1 is MDHEN, CDR2 SYDVKM. The CDR3 nucleotides are TGTGCCAGCAGTTGGAAAGGGGCCTACGAGCAGTACTTC. Protein: CASSWKGAYEQYF.

CDR3 nucleotide sequence: TGTGCCAGCAGTCCGGACAGGGGCGCTGGCACCGGGGAGCTGTTTTTT. Encoded protein: CASSPDRGAGTGELFF. This chain connects TRBV5-6 to TRBJ2-2, with 9 bases identical to TRBD1. From germline, CDR1 is SGHDT and CDR2 YYEEEE. This CDR3 region has 16 residues. V was pared by 5 bases and J by 4 bases, with 9 bases of the junction left unmatched.

This clone was counted between two and nine times. The chain uses TRBV7-2 and TRBJ1-5; 10 bases align to TRBD1. The CDR3 length is 18 residues. Per the germline V gene, CDR1 is SGHTA and CDR2 is FQGNSA. The ends lost 1 base at V and 2 bases at J; junction bases unmatched: 8. Here the CDR3 reads CASSLGDRGRKGNQPQHF. The CDR3, as DNA: TGTGCCAGCAGCTTAGGAGACAGGGGGCGAAAGGGCAATCAGCCCCAGCATTTT.

J is TRBJ2-1 and V is TRBV7-9; D is perhaps TRBD1 or TRBD2 (5 bases each). The V gene's germline CDR1 is SEHNR and CDR2 FQNEAQ (reference sequence). V lost 3 bases and J 2 bases, leaving 8 bases between the germline ends. The CDR3 covers 14 residues. CDR3 DNA sequence: TGTGCCAGCAGCTTGCAGGGACCCTACAATGAGCAGTTCTTC. Protein product: CASSLQGPYNEQFF.

The chain has TRBV7-2 and TRBJ2-6, with D unresolved. In germline, CDR1 is SGHTA, CDR2 FQGNSA. CDR3 length: 15 residues. V shed 5 bases and J shed 0 bases, with 8 bases lying between them. The CDR3 loop is CASSLGISGANVLTF. CDR3 nucleotides: TGTGCCAGCAGCCTGGGTATCTCTGGGGCCAACGTCCTGACTTTC.

The chain uses TRBV5-4 and TRBJ1-2; maybe TRBD1 (6 bases). Germline CDR1 SGHNT, CDR2 YYREEE (reference sequence). Deletions cut 3 bases from V and 1 base from J, with 13 bases between. The length of the CDR3 is 15 residues. The CDR3 loop is CASSSQTGNNYGYTF. DNA for the CDR3: TGTGCCAGCAGCTCTCAGACAGGAAATAACTATGGCTACACCTTC.

This clone was counted once. V gene TRBV27 combines with J gene TRBJ2-2; D possibly uses TRBD1 or TRBD2 (6 bases each). The CDR3 is 17 residues long. V lost 0 bases, J lost 0 bases, and 11 bases lay in between. CDR1 is MNHEY, CDR2 SMNVEV, per germline (reference sequence). DNA for the CDR3: TGTGCCAGCAGTTTATCTTCTAGGGGGGCGAACACCGGGGAGCTGTTTTTT. As protein: CASSLSSRGANTGELFF.